This T cell receptor beta chain was recorded in a study of T-cell reconstitution after alpha-beta-depleted transplantation in children. Study outcomes and limitations: TCRbeta diversity was high at day 60 in some patients (a result of surviving recipient T cells and thymic progenitors). Reportedly, only several hundred clones from non-depleted graft cells drove alpha-beta T-cell counts at about two months. Most T-cell counts and diversity one year after the transplant came from T cells that were newly produced.

This clonotype was picked up one time. The antigen is not known. Library preparation (for TCRbeta) was performed with unique molecular identifiers. TCRdb redid the calling of the PCR reads with MiXCR, one entry per CDR3 protein. The sample has approximately 220,000 distinct CDR3 sequences, approximately 17% seen once. Here the sequenced sample was PBMCs, mostly from graft donor cells, taken 360 days after TCRalphabeta/CD19-depleted stem cell transplant. This clonotype was sampled from a male patient aged 2-9 years who had a stem cell transplant for acute lymphoblastic leukemia, so the T cells may come from the graft donor.

CDR3 bases: TGTGCCAGCACCCTATTGGGTAGTCCCACTGAAGCTTTCTTT. Translation gives CASTLLGSPTEAFF. The chain joins TRBV7-8 to TRBJ1-1, with no clear D. The CDR3 runs 14 residues. V lost 7 bases to trimming and J lost 4 bases, with 16 bases between them. Germline V gene sequence: CDR1 SGHVS, CDR2 FQNEAQ.